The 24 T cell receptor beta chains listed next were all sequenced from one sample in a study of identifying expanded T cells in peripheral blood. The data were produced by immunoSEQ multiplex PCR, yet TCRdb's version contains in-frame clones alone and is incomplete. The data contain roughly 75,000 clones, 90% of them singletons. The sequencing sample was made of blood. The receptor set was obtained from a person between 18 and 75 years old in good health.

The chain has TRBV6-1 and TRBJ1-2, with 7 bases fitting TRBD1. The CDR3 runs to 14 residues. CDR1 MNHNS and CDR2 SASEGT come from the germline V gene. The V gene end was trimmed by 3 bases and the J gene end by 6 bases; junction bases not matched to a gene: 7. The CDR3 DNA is TGTGCCAGCAGTGACCCTGACAGGGTCGATGGCTACACCTTC. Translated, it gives CASSDPDRVDGYTF.

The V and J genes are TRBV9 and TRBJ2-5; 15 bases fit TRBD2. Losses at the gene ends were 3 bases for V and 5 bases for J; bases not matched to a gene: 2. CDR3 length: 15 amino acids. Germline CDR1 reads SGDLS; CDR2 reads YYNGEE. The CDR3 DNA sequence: TGTGCCAGCAGCGCCGGGACTAGCGGGGGGGAGACCCAGTACTTC. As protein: CASSAGTSGGETQYF.

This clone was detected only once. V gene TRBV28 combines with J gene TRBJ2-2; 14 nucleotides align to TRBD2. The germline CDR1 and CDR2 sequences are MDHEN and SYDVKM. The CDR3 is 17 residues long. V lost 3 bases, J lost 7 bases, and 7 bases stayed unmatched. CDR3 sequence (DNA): TGTGCCAGCAGTTTTAGACTAGCGGGAGGGCCAGACGGGGAGCTGTTTTTT. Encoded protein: CASSFRLAGGPDGELFF.

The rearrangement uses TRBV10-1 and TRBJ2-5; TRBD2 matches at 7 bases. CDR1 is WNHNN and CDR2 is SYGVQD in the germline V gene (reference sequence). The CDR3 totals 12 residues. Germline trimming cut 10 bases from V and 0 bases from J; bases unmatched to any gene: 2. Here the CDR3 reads CATGGYQETQYF. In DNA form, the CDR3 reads TGCGCCACCGGGGGGTACCAAGAGACCCAGTACTTC.

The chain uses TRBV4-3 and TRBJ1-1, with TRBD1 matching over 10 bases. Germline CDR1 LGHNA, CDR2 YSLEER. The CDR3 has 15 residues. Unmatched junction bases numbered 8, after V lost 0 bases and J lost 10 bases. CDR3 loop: CASSQDGGQGRPAFF. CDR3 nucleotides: TGCGCCAGCAGCCAAGATGGGGGACAGGGGAGACCAGCTTTCTTT.

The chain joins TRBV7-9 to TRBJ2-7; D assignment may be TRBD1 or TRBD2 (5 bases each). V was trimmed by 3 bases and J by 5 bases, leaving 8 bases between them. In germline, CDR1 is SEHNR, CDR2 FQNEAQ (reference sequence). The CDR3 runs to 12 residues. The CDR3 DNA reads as TGTGCCAGCAGCTTGGGGGAAAACGAGCAGTACTTC. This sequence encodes CASSLGENEQYF.

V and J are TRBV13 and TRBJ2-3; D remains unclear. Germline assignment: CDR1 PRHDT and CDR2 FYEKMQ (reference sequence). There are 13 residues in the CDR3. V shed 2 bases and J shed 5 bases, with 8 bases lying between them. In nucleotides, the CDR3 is TGTGCCAGCAGCTTAAGGCCCGGAGATACGCAGTATTTT. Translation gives CASSLRPGDTQYF.

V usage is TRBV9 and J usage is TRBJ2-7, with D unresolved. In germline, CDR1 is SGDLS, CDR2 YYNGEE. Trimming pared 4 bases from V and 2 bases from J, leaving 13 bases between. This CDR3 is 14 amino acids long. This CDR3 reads CASSLQPGAYEQYF. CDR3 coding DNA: TGTGCCAGCAGCCTTCAGCCGGGCGCCTACGAGCAGTACTTC.

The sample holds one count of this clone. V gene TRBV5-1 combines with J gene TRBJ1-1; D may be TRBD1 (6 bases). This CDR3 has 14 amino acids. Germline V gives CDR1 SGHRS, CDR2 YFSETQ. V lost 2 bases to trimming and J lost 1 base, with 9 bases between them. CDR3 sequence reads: CASSLAQGNTEAFF. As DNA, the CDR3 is TGCGCCAGCAGCTTAGCACAGGGGAACACTGAAGCTTTCTTT.

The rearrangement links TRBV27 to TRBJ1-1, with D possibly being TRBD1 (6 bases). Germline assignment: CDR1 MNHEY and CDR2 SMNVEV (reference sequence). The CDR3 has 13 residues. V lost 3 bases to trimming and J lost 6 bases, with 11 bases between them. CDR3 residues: CASSLSQGSEAFF. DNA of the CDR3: TGTGCCAGCAGTTTGAGTCAGGGGTCTGAAGCTTTCTTT.

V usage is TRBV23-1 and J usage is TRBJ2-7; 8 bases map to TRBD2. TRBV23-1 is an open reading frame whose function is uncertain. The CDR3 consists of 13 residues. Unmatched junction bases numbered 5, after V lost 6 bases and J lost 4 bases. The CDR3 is CASRRTSRYEQYF. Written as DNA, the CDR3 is TGCGCCAGCAGGCGGACTAGCCGGTACGAGCAGTACTTC.

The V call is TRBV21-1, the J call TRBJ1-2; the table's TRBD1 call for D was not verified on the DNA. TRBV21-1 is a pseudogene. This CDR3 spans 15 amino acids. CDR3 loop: CASSKEKRGWGGYTF. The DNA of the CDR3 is TGTGCCAGCAGCAAGGAGAAAAGGGGGTGGGGTGGCTACACCTTC.

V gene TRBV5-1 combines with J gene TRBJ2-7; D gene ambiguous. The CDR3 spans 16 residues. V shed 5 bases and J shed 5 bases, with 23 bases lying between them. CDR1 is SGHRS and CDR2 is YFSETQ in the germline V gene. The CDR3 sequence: CASSVASAYSRHEQYF. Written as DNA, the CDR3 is TGCGCCAGCAGTGTAGCCTCTGCCTACAGCCGCCACGAGCAGTACTTC.

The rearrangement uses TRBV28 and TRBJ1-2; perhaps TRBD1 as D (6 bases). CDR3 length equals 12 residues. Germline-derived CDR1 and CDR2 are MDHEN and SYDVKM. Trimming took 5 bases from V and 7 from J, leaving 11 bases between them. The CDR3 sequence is CASSLTGSGYTF. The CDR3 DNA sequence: TGTGCCAGCAGTCTGACAGGCAGTGGCTACACCTTC.

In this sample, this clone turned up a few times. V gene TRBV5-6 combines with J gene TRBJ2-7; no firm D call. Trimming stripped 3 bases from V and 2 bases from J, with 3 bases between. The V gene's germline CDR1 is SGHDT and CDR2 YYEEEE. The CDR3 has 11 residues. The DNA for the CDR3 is TGTGCCAGCAGCTCGACCTACGAGCAGTACTTC. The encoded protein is CASSSTYEQYF. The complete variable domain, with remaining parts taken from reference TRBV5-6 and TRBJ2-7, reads DAGVTQSPTHLIKTRGQQVTLRCSPKSGHDTVSWYQQALGQGPQFIFQYYEEEERQRGNFPDRFSGHQFPNYSSELNVNALLLGDSALYLCASSSTYEQYFGPGTRLTVT.

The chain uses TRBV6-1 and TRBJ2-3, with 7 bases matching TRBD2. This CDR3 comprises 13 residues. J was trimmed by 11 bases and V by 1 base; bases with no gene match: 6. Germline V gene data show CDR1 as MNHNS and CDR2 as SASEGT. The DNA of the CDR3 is TGTGCCAGCAGTGAAGTTGGGGGGGTTGTGCAGTATTTT. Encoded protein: CASSEVGGVVQYF.

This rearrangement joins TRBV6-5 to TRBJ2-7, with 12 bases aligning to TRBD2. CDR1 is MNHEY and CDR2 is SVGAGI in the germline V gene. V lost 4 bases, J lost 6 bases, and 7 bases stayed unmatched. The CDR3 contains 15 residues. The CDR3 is CASSSGLAGRGEQYF. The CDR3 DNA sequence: TGTGCCAGCAGTTCCGGACTAGCGGGAAGGGGCGAGCAGTACTTC.

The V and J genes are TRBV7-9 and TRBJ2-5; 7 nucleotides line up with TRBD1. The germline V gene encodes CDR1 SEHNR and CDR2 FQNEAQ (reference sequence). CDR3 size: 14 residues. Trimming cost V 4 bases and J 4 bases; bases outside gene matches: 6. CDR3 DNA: TGTGCCAGCAGCTCCGGGACAGAAGTAGAGACCCAGTACTTC. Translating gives CASSSGTEVETQYF.

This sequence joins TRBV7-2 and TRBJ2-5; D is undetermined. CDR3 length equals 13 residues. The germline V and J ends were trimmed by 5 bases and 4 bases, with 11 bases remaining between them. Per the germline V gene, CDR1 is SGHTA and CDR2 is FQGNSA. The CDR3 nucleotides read TGTGCCAGCAGCCCGAGCTTTGGAGAGACCCAGTACTTC. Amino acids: CASSPSFGETQYF.

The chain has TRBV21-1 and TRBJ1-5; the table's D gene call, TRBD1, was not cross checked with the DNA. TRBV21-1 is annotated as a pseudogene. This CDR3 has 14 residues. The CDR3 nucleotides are TGTGCCAGCAGCAAAGACAGTTCGAGTCAGCCCCAGCATTTT. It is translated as CASSKDSSSQPQHF.

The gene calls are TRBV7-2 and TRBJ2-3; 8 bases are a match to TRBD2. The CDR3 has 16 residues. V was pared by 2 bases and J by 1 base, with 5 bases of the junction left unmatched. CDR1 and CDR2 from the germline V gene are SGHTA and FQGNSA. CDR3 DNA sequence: TGTGCCAGCAGCTTAACCGGGGGGGTCGGCACAGATACGCAGTATTTT. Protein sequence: CASSLTGGVGTDTQYF.

The CDR3 coding sequence is TGTGCCAGCTCATCGACAGGGGTAAATTCACCCCTCCACTTT. Protein: CASSSTGVNSPLHF. J is TRBJ1-6 and V is TRBV18; 8 nucleotides line up with TRBD1. The junction had 4 bases not matched to a gene; V was cut back by 5 bases and J by 7 bases. Germline values: CDR1 KGHSH, CDR2 LQKENI. CDR3 length: 14 amino acids.

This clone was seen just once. The CDR3 DNA is TGCGCCAGCAGCCAAGATCTGGGCAGCGGGAGGGCGCGGAATGAGCAGTTCTTC. This codes for CASSQDLGSGRARNEQFF. The V gene is TRBV4-3, the J gene TRBJ2-1, with 10 nucleotides matching TRBD2. V dropped 0 bases and J dropped 7; count of bases not matched to a gene: 12. The CDR3 contains 18 residues. Germline values: CDR1 LGHNA, CDR2 YSLEER.

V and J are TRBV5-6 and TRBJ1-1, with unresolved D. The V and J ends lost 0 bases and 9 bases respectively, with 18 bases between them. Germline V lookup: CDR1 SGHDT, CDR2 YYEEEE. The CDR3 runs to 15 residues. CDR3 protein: CASSLALTAPRKAFF. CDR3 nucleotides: TGTGCCAGCAGCTTGGCTCTGACTGCCCCGAGAAAAGCTTTCTTT. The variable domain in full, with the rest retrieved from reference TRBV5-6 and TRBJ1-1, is DAGVTQSPTHLIKTRGQQVTLRCSPKSGHDTVSWYQQALGQGPQFIFQYYEEEERQRGNFPDRFSGHQFPNYSSELNVNALLLGDSALYLCASSLALTAPRKAFFGQGTRLTVV.